This T cell receptor (beta chain) was sequenced for a study of control samples from healthy donors and cancer patients. V lost 8 bases to trimming and J lost 3 bases, with 20 bases between them. Germline V CDR1 and CDR2: MNHGY, SAAAGT. CDR3 length equals 15 residues. Produced via immunoSEQ multiplex PCR; TCRdb's table is partial and in-frame only. The sample contains under 200,000 clones, 92% of which appear only once. Sequenced sample: blood. This TCR came from a woman in her 30s in good health. The chain carries TRBV6-8 and TRBJ2-7; perhaps D is TRBD1 or TRBD2 (5 bases each). The CDR3 DNA reads TGTGCCAGCCCAAGGGACCGGGGACCCCTCTACGAGCAGTACTTC. It specifies CASPRDRGPLYEQYF.